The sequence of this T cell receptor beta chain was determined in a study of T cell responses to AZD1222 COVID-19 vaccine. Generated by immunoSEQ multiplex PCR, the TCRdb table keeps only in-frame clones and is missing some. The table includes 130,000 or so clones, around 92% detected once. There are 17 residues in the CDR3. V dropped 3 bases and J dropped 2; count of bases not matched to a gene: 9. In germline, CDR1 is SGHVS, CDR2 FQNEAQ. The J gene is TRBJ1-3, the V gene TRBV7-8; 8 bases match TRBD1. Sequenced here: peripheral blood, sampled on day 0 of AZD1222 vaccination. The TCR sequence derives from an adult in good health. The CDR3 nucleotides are TGTGCCAGCAGCTTCAGGACAGGGCGGCTCGCTGGAAACACCATATATTTT. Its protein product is CASSFRTGRLAGNTIYF.